What follows is one TCR beta chain and its context. Seattle cases were enrolled at active infection and followed longitudinally. Per the authors' pipeline: Estimation of nucleated cell counts relied on the amplification of reference gene primers. The method was immunoSEQ multiplex PCR; TCRdb's version includes in-frame clones alone and lacks a portion of them. Clone size and the V and J calls come from that table; the DNA yielded D and trimming. Among about 280,000 clones listed, 85% to 90% were seen once. The sample comes from a study of blood T cell repertoires in COVID-19. Study overall: Samples of COVID-19 (acute and convalescent) were obtained from the United States, Italy and Spain. Sources were T cells, B-cell-depleted T cells, or PBMCs; the material itself was cDNA or gDNA.

Germline values: CDR1 ENHRY, CDR2 SYGVKD. V dropped 10 bases and J dropped 4 bases, with 14 bases sitting between them. CDR3 length equals 13 residues. The chain uses TRBV10-3 and TRBJ1-5, with no clear D. The source material was peripheral blood. The TCR was taken from a woman aged 25 to 39 with COVID-19, enrolled during active disease. In DNA form, the CDR3 reads TGTGCCAACGCCCAGGATGGGAATCAGCCCCAGCATTTT. Translating it yields CANAQDGNQPQHF.